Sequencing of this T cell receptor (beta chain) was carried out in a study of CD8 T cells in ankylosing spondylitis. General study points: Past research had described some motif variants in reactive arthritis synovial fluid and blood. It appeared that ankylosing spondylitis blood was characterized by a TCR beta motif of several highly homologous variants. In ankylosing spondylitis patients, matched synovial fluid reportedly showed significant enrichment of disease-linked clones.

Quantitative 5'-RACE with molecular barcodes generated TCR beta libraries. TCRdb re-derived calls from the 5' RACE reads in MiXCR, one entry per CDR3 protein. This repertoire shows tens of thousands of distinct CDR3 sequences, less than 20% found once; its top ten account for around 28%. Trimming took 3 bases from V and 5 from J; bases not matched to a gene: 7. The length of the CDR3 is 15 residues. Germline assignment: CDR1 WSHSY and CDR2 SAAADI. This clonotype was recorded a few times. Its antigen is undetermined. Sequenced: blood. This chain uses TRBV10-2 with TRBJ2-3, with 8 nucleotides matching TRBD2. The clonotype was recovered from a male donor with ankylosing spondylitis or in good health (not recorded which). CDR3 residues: CASSEVTGGIDTQYF. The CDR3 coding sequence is TGCGCCAGCAGTGAAGTTACGGGGGGGATAGATACGCAGTATTTT.